This T cell receptor (beta chain) is drawn from a study of spatial heterogeneity in lung cancer. Study-wide results and limits: Counts that tracked tumor mutation counts were those of expanded intratumoral alpha and beta TCRs.

In its sample, this clonotype is medium-sized. The antigen remains undetermined. The time point: sample taken at primary tumor resection. TCRdb re-called the 5' RACE reads through MiXCR, storing one row per CDR3 protein. Of about 4,400 distinct CDR3 sequences listed, approximately 8.3% are singletons. V lost 7 bases and J lost 1, with 14 bases in between. Germline V gene data show CDR1 as LNHDA and CDR2 as SQIVND (reference sequence). The CDR3 runs to 15 residues. This TCR was recovered from a male donor with early-stage non-small cell lung cancer. The source material was lung tumor tissue, sampled at surgery. The V call is TRBV19, the J call TRBJ2-1; the D is unclear. The CDR3 DNA follows: TGTGCCAGTACCCAGCGTCTTAAATCCTACAATGAGCAGTTCTTC. Its translation: CASTQRLKSYNEQFF.